This entry is about one T cell receptor beta chain. Its specificity is unknown. The data are from a study of cytomegalovirus exposure and HLA in healthy donors. Across the whole study: A preliminary data release comprised approximately 85 million unique TCRs obtained from HLA-typed donors.

PCR was performed using 60 Vbeta and 13 Jbeta primers. Profiled with immunoSEQ multiplex PCR; TCRdb holds only in-frame clones, not every one. The sample holds tens of thousands of clones, about four fifths seen once. General study results and limits: In an earlier analysis, in some 500 donors, most V segments appeared productive either ~90% or ~30% of the time. 150 to 200 TCR beta chains were listed as cytomegalovirus-associated.

V shed 5 bases and J shed 5 bases, with 25 bases lying between them. Germline CDR1 and CDR2: MNHEY and SMNVEV (reference sequence). The CDR3 consists of 19 residues. Input material: PBMCs. The chain combines TRBV27 with TRBJ1-6, with TRBD1 as a possible D gene (6 bases). The source is a woman aged 40 to 50 in good health and CMV-seronegative. CDR3 DNA: TGTGCCAGCAGTAAATCCCGAGTTAGCACAGGGCCCCATAATTCACCCCTCCACTTT. This translates into CASSKSRVSTGPHNSPLHF.